This TCR beta chain was identified during a study of cytomegalovirus exposure and HLA in healthy donors. From germline, CDR1 is LNHDA and CDR2 SQIVND (reference sequence). The V segment lost 0 bases and the J segment 4 bases; nucleotides outside the gene matches: 8. The CDR3 covers 17 residues. The protocol was immunoSEQ multiplex PCR, while the TCRdb copy is restricted to in-frame clones and leaves out a portion. The sample consists of roughly 150,000 clones, roughly 89% of them appearing once. Sequenced: PBMCs. V gene TRBV19 combines with J gene TRBJ2-1; 8 nucleotides align to TRBD1. The receptor was derived from a woman between 18 and 30 years old in good health and CMV-seropositive. CDR3 sequence reads: CASSIEGGTGFYNEQFF. CDR3 DNA sequence: TGTGCCAGTAGTATAGAAGGCGGGACAGGCTTTTACAATGAGCAGTTCTTC.